These 9 T cell receptor beta chains share one sample of origin, sequenced in a study of T-cell memory formation after mild COVID-19. TCRdb fed the 5' RACE reads into MiXCR, producing one record per CDR3 protein. The table records roughly 300,000 distinct CDR3 sequences, approximately 8% of them present only once. The material sequenced was PBMCs or a T cell subset sorted from them (not recorded which). The receptors shown here come from a man between 18 and 29 years old who had mild COVID-19 (a few samples of this study predate the infection). Cell type and time point are not known.

CDR3 protein: CATSRGQGTYEQYF. The CDR3 DNA reads as TGTGCCACCAGCAGAGGACAGGGGACCTACGAGCAGTACTTC. The chain employs TRBV15 and TRBJ2-7; 8 nucleotides line up with TRBD1. Germline V gene data show CDR1 as LNHNV and CDR2 as YYDKDF (reference sequence). The CDR3 runs 14 residues. V was pared by 1 base and J by 2 bases, with 1 base of the junction left unmatched.

This clonotype occurred a few times. The chain combines TRBV25-1 with TRBJ2-1, with D uncertain. Germline V gene data show CDR1 as MGHDK and CDR2 as SYGVNS. There are 11 residues in the CDR3. Trimming stripped 8 bases from V and 8 bases from J, with 10 bases between. The CDR3 spells CASGKLDEQFF. The CDR3, as DNA: TGTGCCAGCGGGAAGCTGGATGAGCAGTTCTTC.

This clonotype was found a few times. The J gene is TRBJ2-1, the V gene TRBV20-1, with 12 nucleotides matching TRBD2. Germline V gene data show CDR1 as DFQATT and CDR2 as SNEGSKA (reference sequence). V trimming: 5 bases; J trimming: 3 bases; junction bases outside the gene matches: 8. The CDR3 covers 16 residues. The CDR3 loop is CSAARLAGAVYNEQFF. The CDR3 coding sequence is TGCAGTGCTGCACGACTAGCGGGGGCCGTCTACAATGAGCAGTTCTTC.

This clonotype showed up just a few times. This chain links TRBV5-1 with TRBJ1-2; D is undetermined. Trimming took off 0 bases at V and 6 bases at J, with 21 bases between the two ends. The CDR3 runs to 17 residues. Germline V lookup: CDR1 SGHRS, CDR2 YFSETQ. The CDR3 DNA reads TGCGCCAGCAGCTTGGGGAGCCAGGCCGGTCGAATTCATGGCTACACCTTC. It yields the protein CASSLGSQAGRIHGYTF.

This clonotype was detected only a few times. V and J are TRBV20-1 and TRBJ2-1; D is undetermined. Germline V lookup: CDR1 DFQATT, CDR2 SNEGSKA (reference sequence). V was clipped by 8 bases and J by 1 base, with 12 bases between them. CDR3 length: 13 residues. In DNA form, the CDR3 reads TGCAGTACAACTCTGGGGTCCTACAATGAGCAGTTCTTC. Protein product: CSTTLGSYNEQFF.

The J gene is TRBJ1-4, the V gene TRBV3-1, with D possibly being TRBD1 (6 bases). Trimming removed 1 base from V and 6 bases from J, with 12 bases in between. The CDR3 runs to 15 residues. Per germline, CDR1 LGHDT and CDR2 YNNKEL (reference sequence). The CDR3 reads CASSQGRGWDEKLFF. CDR3 bases: TGTGCCAGCAGCCAAGGCAGGGGATGGGATGAAAAACTGTTTTTT.

This clonotype came up many times. CDR3: CASSLDQGGQPQHF. The CDR3 coding sequence is TGCGCCAGCAGCTTGGATCAGGGAGGCCAGCCCCAGCATTTT. This chain connects TRBV5-1 to TRBJ1-5, with D possibly TRBD1 on 5 matching bases. The V gene's germline CDR1 is SGHRS and CDR2 YFSETQ. V was cut by 0 bases and J by 7 bases, with 11 bases left in between. The CDR3 is 14 residues long.

The chain couples TRBV9 to TRBJ2-1; D not resolved. This CDR3 has 11 residues. Germline V gene data show CDR1 as SGDLS and CDR2 as YYNGEE. V was trimmed by 2 bases and J by 10 bases, leaving 7 bases between them. The CDR3 bases are TGTGCCAGCAGCGTTTCTACAGAGCAGTTCTTC. Translated, it gives CASSVSTEQFF.

V usage is TRBV7-2 and J usage is TRBJ1-1; TRBD1 matches at 11 bases. In germline, CDR1 is SGHTA, CDR2 FQGNSA. The CDR3 is 13 amino acids. V lost 5 bases, J lost 8 bases, and 4 bases stayed unmatched. The DNA for the CDR3 is TGTGCCAGCAGCCCGCGGGACAGGGGGGAAGCTTTCTTT. This codes for CASSPRDRGEAFF.